These T cell receptor beta chains were read from a single sample in a study of blood T cell repertoires in COVID-19. Assay: immunoSEQ multiplex PCR; the TCRdb copy retains only in-frame clones and omits some. The data contain approximately 190,000 clones, 80% to 85% of them singletons. Sequencing was done on a sample of peripheral blood. The receptors derive from a woman aged 40 to 49 with acute or convalescent COVID-19. Both conserved end residues are part of each CDR3. D genes are given only for firm matches. Part of the rows lack a size; the others show once, few, many or a class for expanded clones.

J,V,D,size,length,DNA,CDR3
TRBJ1-5,TRBV12-3/TRBV12-4,-,-,12,TGTGCCAGCAGTTTCCGTAATCAGCCCCAGCATTTT,CASSFRNQPQHF
TRBJ1-1,TRBV7-8,TRBD1,-,17,TGTGCCAGCAGCTTACACTCCGGGACAGGGAGTTTAGCTGAAGCTTTCTTT,CASSLHSGTGSLAEAFF
TRBJ2-3,TRBV4-1,-,-,18,TGCGCCAGCAGCCAAGATCGCCGAGGTAGCGGACTCACAGATACGCAGTATTTT,CASSQDRRGSGLTDTQYF
TRBJ2-2,TRBV28,TRBD2,-,16,TGTGCCACCCTCTCTTCGCTAGCGGGGGAGGCCGGGGAGCTGTTTTTT,CATLSSLAGEAGELFF
TRBJ2-7,TRBV2,-,-,14,TGTGCCAGCAGTGAGGTTGGGCTGGCCTACGAGCAGTACTTC,CASSEVGLAYEQYF
TRBJ2-4,TRBV30,-,-,12,TGTGCCTGGAGTGTTACTAGCTTCATTCAGTACTTC,CAWSVTSFIQYF
TRBJ2-1,TRBV9,-,-,11,TGTGCCAGCAAGGGTAGGGGTGAGCAGTTCTTC,CASKGRGEQFF
TRBJ2-2,TRBV19,-,-,17,TGTGCCAGTATCAACGACCGGGTGGCCGCGAACACCGGGGAGCTGTTTTTT,CASINDRVAANTGELFF
TRBJ2-1,TRBV5-1,TRBD2,-,15,TGCGCCAGCAGTTCCTCGGGGGGTTCCTACAATGAGCAGTTCTTC,CASSSSGGSYNEQFF
TRBJ2-5,TRBV2,TRBD1,-,17,TGTGCCAGCAGTGAGTTAGGTGACAGGGGGGATCAAGAGACCCAGTACTTC,CASSELGDRGDQETQYF
TRBJ2-5,TRBV12-3/TRBV12-4,TRBD2,many,13,TGTGCCAGCAGTTTAGCTAGCGGGGAGACCCAGTACTTC,CASSLASGETQYF
TRBJ2-4,TRBV5-1,-,-,15,TGCGCCAGCAGCTCGGGATTCCCTGAGTCGGGCATTCAGTACTTC,CASSSGFPESGIQYF
TRBJ1-4,TRBV27,TRBD1,-,17,TGTGCCAGCAGTTCCAGACAGGGATTGGGGGTTTTCGAAAAACTGTTTTTT,CASSSRQGLGVFEKLFF
TRBJ2-7,TRBV7-2,-,-,15,TGTGCCAGCAGCTTACAGACAGGAGATCCCTACGAGCAGTACTTC,CASSLQTGDPYEQYF
TRBJ1-2,TRBV12-3/TRBV12-4,-,-,12,TGTGCCAGCAACACATGGGGGCGCGGCTACACCTTC,CASNTWGRGYTF
TRBJ2-7,TRBV19,-,-,12,TGTGCCAGTAGACAGGGTTCCTACGAGCAGTACTTC,CASRQGSYEQYF
TRBJ2-7,TRBV10-2,TRBD1,once,16,TGCGCCAGCAGTGAGTCCAAGGACAGGGATTCCTACGAGCAGTACTTC,CASSESKDRDSYEQYF
TRBJ2-7,TRBV6-5,TRBD2,-,14,TGTGCCAGCAGACCGGGACTATTGGCTCCCGAGCAGTACTTC,CASRPGLLAPEQYF
TRBJ2-7,TRBV15,TRBD2,-,15,TGTGCCACCAGCACCGGACTAGCGGTTACCGACGAGCAGTACTTC,CATSTGLAVTDEQYF
TRBJ2-7,TRBV28,TRBD1,-,14,TGTGCCAGCAGTTTGTGGGACAGGGGGTTCGAGCAGTACTTC,CASSLWDRGFEQYF
TRBJ1-5,TRBV29-1,TRBD1,-,12,TGCAGCGTGGGACAGGGGAGTCAGCCCCAGCATTTT,CSVGQGSQPQHF
TRBJ1-5,TRBV15,-,-,15,TGTGCCACCAGCATCGGCCCCAGGGTCAATCAGCCCCAGCATTTT,CATSIGPRVNQPQHF
TRBJ2-5,TRBV4-2,TRBD2,-,19,TGTGCCAGCAGCCAAGTCGGGTCTTCGAGCGGGGGGAGGGGAGAGGCCCAGTACTTC,CASSQVGSSSGGRGEAQYF
TRBJ1-1,TRBV2,-,few,13,TGTGCCAGCGAGAGACAGGTTAACACTGAAGCTTTCTTT,CASERQVNTEAFF
TRBJ1-1,TRBV11-1,-,-,12,TGTGCCAGCAGCTTACATGACAGTGAAGCTTTCTTT,CASSLHDSEAFF
TRBJ1-6,TRBV21-1,-,-,14,TGTGCCAGCGGGGACACAGAGTTAGGTTCACCCCTCCACTTT,CASGDTELGSPLHF
TRBJ2-1,TRBV27,-,once,13,TGTGCCAGCAGTTTGTTTAGGGGAAATGAGCAGTTCTTC,CASSLFRGNEQFF